This T cell receptor beta chain was identified during a study of T cell responses to AZD1222 COVID-19 vaccine. Libraries were prepared by immunoSEQ multiplex PCR; TCRdb keeps only in-frame clonotypes and omits some of them. In the table there are under 150,000 clones, 80% to 90% of which are singletons. The CDR3 runs to 10 residues. V dropped 4 bases and J dropped 13 bases, with 10 bases sitting between them. The sequencing here drew on peripheral blood, taken on day 0 of MenACWY control vaccination. This clonotype originated in an adult in good health. The rearrangement joins TRBV12-3 or TRBV12-4 to TRBJ1-1; no definite D call. In DNA form, the CDR3 reads TGTGCCAGCAGTTACAATCTTGTTTTCTTT. Its protein product is CASSYNLVFF.